This T cell receptor beta chain was retrieved from a study of shared clonotypes between healthy human individuals. With V trimmed by 8 bases and J by 5 bases, 8 bases remained unmatched. Germline assignment: CDR1 GTSNPN and CDR2 SVGIG (reference sequence). CDR3 length: 13 residues. Repertoires were generated with immunoSEQ multiplex PCR, while TCRdb's copy carries only in-frame clones and drops some. The data show about 680,000 clones, around 74% seen once. This clone was detected many times. The receptor's source is a woman aged 25 to 45 in good health. The specimen sequenced was memory CD4+ T cells sorted from blood. The subset: CD45RA-negative fraction. The chain is built from TRBV30 and TRBJ2-5; TRBD1 agrees at 10 bases. CDR3 sequence reads: CATDRGRRETQYF. CDR3 in DNA: TGTGCCACTGACAGGGGGCGCCGGGAGACCCAGTACTTC.